The 29 T cell receptor beta chains in this list originate from one sample, sequenced in a study of CD8 T cells in Susac syndrome (dated by TCRdb to between 2018 and 2021). Library method: the immunoSEQ multiplex PCR assay. RNA was extracted with the RNeasy kit and about 0.5 to 1 ug was reverse transcribed using random hexamers. TCRdb itself trimmed the public reads at Q25 with fastp, ran MiXCR and retained productive beta chains. Identical CDR3 protein sequences are pooled into one entry, listed with their most common genes and DNA. Recorded for this sample are 200,000 or so distinct CDR3 sequences; 90% to 96% of them occurred a single time. The top ten hold 0.098% of the sample. Material for sequencing was CD4+ T cells from PBMCs. The receptor set was obtained from a human donor with Susac syndrome.

The CDR3 nucleotides read TGTGCCAGCAGTTACGGACGGTCGCAGTACTTC. Translation gives CASSYGRSQYF. The V gene is TRBV6-2 or TRBV6-3, the J gene TRBJ2-7; D is undetermined. V was cut by 2 bases and J by 9 bases, with 8 bases left in between. The germline V gene encodes CDR1 MNHEY and CDR2 SVGEGT. This CDR3 comprises 11 residues.

The rearrangement joins TRBV13 to TRBJ1-3, with TRBD1 as a possible D gene (5 bases). This CDR3 has 15 residues. The germline V gene encodes CDR1 PRHDT and CDR2 FYEKMQ (reference sequence). V gave up 3 bases and J gave up 0 bases, with 9 bases separating them. The CDR3 DNA is TGTGCCAGCAGCTTTGACAGCTACTCTGGAAACACCATATATTTT. Its translation is CASSFDSYSGNTIYF.

The chain employs TRBV7-9 and TRBJ1-6; 7 bases fit TRBD1. The length of the CDR3 is 12 residues. CDR1 is SEHNR and CDR2 is FQNEAQ in the germline V gene (reference sequence). V shed 5 bases and J 18 bases; nucleotides not matched to a gene: 10. In DNA, the CDR3 is TGTGCCAGCAGCACCGGGACAGCGAAACCCCACTTT. Its translation: CASSTGTAKPHF.

The V call is TRBV15, the J call TRBJ1-6; 10 bases fit TRBD1. V gave up 3 bases and J gave up 10 bases; unmatched junction bases: 6. The CDR3 runs to 15 residues. Germline-derived CDR1 and CDR2 are LNHNV and YYDKDF (reference sequence). The CDR3 nucleotides are TGTGCCACCAGCAGGGCCGGGACAGGGGACTCACCCCTCCACTTT. It codes for CATSRAGTGDSPLHF.

The chain carries TRBV10-3 and TRBJ2-5; 9 bases line up with TRBD2. V was pared by 3 bases and J by 5 bases, with 4 bases of the junction left unmatched. CDR1 is ENHRY, CDR2 SYGVKD, per germline. This CDR3 has 14 residues. CDR3 amino acids: CAISEAGGWETQYF. The CDR3 DNA sequence: TGTGCCATCAGTGAAGCGGGGGGATGGGAGACCCAGTACTTC.

The gene calls are TRBV29-1 and TRBJ2-6; 9 bases match TRBD2. This CDR3 spans 16 amino acids. After removal of 0 bases from V and 1 base from J, the junction contained 1 base not matched to a gene. The V gene's germline CDR1 is SQVTM and CDR2 ANQGSEA. CDR3 in DNA: TGCAGCGTTGAAGAGACTAGCGGATCTGGGGCCAACGTCCTGACTTTC. Protein: CSVEETSGSGANVLTF.

The CDR3: CASRNQGNTEAFF. The CDR3 DNA follows: TGTGCCAGCAGGAATCAGGGGAACACTGAAGCTTTCTTT. The J gene is TRBJ1-1, the V gene TRBV3-1; D is possibly TRBD1 (5 bases). The CDR3 loop spans 13 amino acids. The ends were cut back, 6 bases at V and 1 base at J, with 9 bases in the middle. Looked up from germline, CDR1 is LGHDT and CDR2 is YNNKEL (reference sequence).

J is TRBJ2-1 and V is TRBV24-1; no clear D. V was trimmed by 4 bases and J by 8 bases, leaving 11 bases between them. This CDR3 has 13 amino acids. CDR1 is KGHDR, CDR2 SFDVKD, per germline. The CDR3 region has the DNA TGTGCCACCAGTGACCGACACGTCTATGAGCAGTTCTTC. It codes for CATSDRHVYEQFF.

The chain links TRBV27 to TRBJ1-1; 7 bases agree with TRBD1. Germline lookup yields CDR1 MNHEY and CDR2 SMNVEV (reference sequence). Trimming removed 8 bases from V and 3 bases from J; junction bases left unmatched: 6. This CDR3 contains 13 residues. DNA of the CDR3: TGTGCCAGCGGTAAAGACAGGGACACTGAAGCTTTCTTT. Translating it yields CASGKDRDTEAFF.

The chain is built from TRBV5-1 and TRBJ2-2; the D gene is possibly TRBD2 (6 bases). The CDR3 is 15 residues long. The germline V gene has CDR1 SGHRS and CDR2 YFSETQ. Between the trimmed V and J ends, which lost 3 bases and 1 base, there was a span of 10 bases. CDR3 protein: CASSSTGENTGELFF. CDR3 DNA sequence: TGCGCCAGCAGCTCCACGGGGGAGAACACCGGGGAGCTGTTTTTT.

This clonotype is a singleton in its sample. V gene TRBV25-1 combines with J gene TRBJ1-1; D not certain. Germline V CDR1 and CDR2: MGHDK, SYGVNS. This CDR3 is built from 14 residues. Trimming pared 7 bases from V and 10 bases from J, leaving 22 bases between. CDR3 region: CASTPASDTSPAFF. As DNA, the CDR3 is TGTGCCAGCACTCCGGCTTCCGATACTTCCCCAGCTTTCTTT.

This chain joins TRBV29-1 and TRBJ2-7; no firm D call. This CDR3 is 12 amino acids long. V shed 6 bases and J shed 3 bases, with 12 bases lying between them. Germline V lookup: CDR1 SQVTM, CDR2 ANQGSEA. CDR3 sequence reads: CSVSLGIYEQYF. CDR3 sequence (DNA): TGCAGCGTCTCTTTGGGGATCTACGAGCAGTACTTC.

The genes are TRBV20-1 and TRBJ1-5, with D possibly matching TRBD1 (5 bases). The V gene's germline CDR1 is DFQATT and CDR2 SNEGSKA (reference sequence). Trimming stripped 6 bases from V and 3 bases from J, with 12 bases between. This CDR3 comprises 13 residues. The CDR3 coding sequence is TGCAGTGCACCGCGGGGCCTCAATCAGCCCCAGCATTTT. Translating gives CSAPRGLNQPQHF.

The chain joins TRBV12-3 or TRBV12-4 to TRBJ1-5, with 7 bases matching TRBD1. There are 15 residues in the CDR3. Unmatched junction bases numbered 6, after V lost 7 bases and J lost 0 bases. The CDR3 region is CASTFRGSSNQPQHF. The CDR3 DNA sequence: TGTGCCAGCACCTTCAGGGGGTCTAGCAATCAGCCCCAGCATTTT.

This rearrangement joins TRBV4-1 to TRBJ1-5; TRBD1 is a possible D gene (6 bases). The CDR3 is 15 amino acids. Germline CDR1 and CDR2: MGHRA and YSYEKL. Trimming removed 4 bases at V and 9 bases at J, with 19 bases between. The CDR3 is CASSPGDMAMRPQHF. For the CDR3, the DNA is TGCGCCAGCAGCCCCGGGGACATGGCTATGAGGCCCCAGCATTTT.

The CDR3 loop reads CASSPTGSTEAFF. DNA for the CDR3: TGCGCCAGCAGTCCCACAGGGAGCACTGAAGCTTTCTTT. This chain links TRBV5-1 with TRBJ1-1, with D possibly matching TRBD1 (6 bases). V was cut by 5 bases and J by 4 bases, with 12 bases left in between. Germline V gives CDR1 SGHRS, CDR2 YFSETQ. This CDR3 comprises 13 residues.

This chain links TRBV20-1 with TRBJ2-1; 9 nucleotides align to TRBD2. Trimming at V came to 3 bases and at J to 3 bases, leaving 12 bases not matched to a gene. The CDR3 extends over 17 amino acids. Germline assignment: CDR1 DFQATT and CDR2 SNEGSKA (reference sequence). The CDR3 nucleotides read TGCAGTGCTAGTCGGGGGTCGACTAGCGGTAGCTACAATGAGCAGTTCTTC. Its translation is CSASRGSTSGSYNEQFF.

The chain is built from TRBV20-1 and TRBJ1-1; no firm D call. The CDR3 runs to 12 residues. Germline assignment: CDR1 DFQATT and CDR2 SNEGSKA (reference sequence). Between the trimmed V and J ends, which lost 3 bases and 4 bases, there was a span of 9 bases. The CDR3 sequence: CSASSGSTEAFF. The CDR3 DNA sequence: TGCAGTGCTAGCTCGGGGAGCACTGAAGCTTTCTTT.

A single count supports this clonotype. The rearrangement uses TRBV28 and TRBJ1-5; perhaps TRBD1 as D (5 bases). Germline V lookup: CDR1 MDHEN, CDR2 SYDVKM. The V and J ends lost 6 bases and 4 bases respectively, with 10 bases between them. The CDR3 runs 13 residues. The CDR3 spells CASRSGWNQPQHF. CDR3 bases: TGTGCCAGCAGATCAGGGTGGAATCAGCCCCAGCATTTT.

This clonotype showed up just a few times. This chain links TRBV30 with TRBJ2-7; D might be TRBD1 (6 bases). V was pared by 0 bases and J by 3 bases, with 6 bases between. The CDR3 consists of 12 residues. CDR1 is GTSNPN and CDR2 is SVGIG in the germline V gene (reference sequence). The DNA for the CDR3 is TGTGCCTGGAGTGTACAGGGCTACGAGCAGTACTTC. Its translation: CAWSVQGYEQYF. Looking up the rest from reference TRBV30 and TRBJ2-7 gives the full variable domain: SQTIHQWPATLVQPVGSPLSLECTVEGTSNPNLYWYRQAAGRGLQLLFYSVGIGQISSEVPQNLSASRPQDRQFILSSKKLLLSDSGFYLCAWSVQGYEQYFGPGTRLTVT.

V usage is TRBV20-1 and J usage is TRBJ2-3; D perhaps matches TRBD2 (6 bases). Trimming removed 2 bases at V and 4 bases at J, with 19 bases between. Germline lookup yields CDR1 DFQATT and CDR2 SNEGSKA (reference sequence). This CDR3 has 16 amino acids. CDR3 nucleotides: TGCAGTGCTAGATCCCGGGACTCGCAACCACCAGATACGCAGTATTTT. Its protein is CSARSRDSQPPDTQYF.

The chain is built from TRBV29-1 and TRBJ1-5; D may be TRBD1 (5 bases). Germline V CDR1 and CDR2: SQVTM, ANQGSEA. The CDR3 extends over 14 amino acids. The germline V and J ends were trimmed by 6 bases and 5 bases, with 17 bases remaining between them. CDR3 nucleotides: TGCAGCGTCGCCACGGGAGCGGGGGATCAGCCCCAGCATTTT. Translated, it gives CSVATGAGDQPQHF.

The rearrangement links TRBV7-2 to TRBJ1-2, with D hard to call. The germline V and J ends were trimmed by 1 base and 5 bases, with 14 bases remaining between them. Per germline, CDR1 SGHTA and CDR2 FQGNSA. The CDR3 totals 15 residues. The CDR3 protein is CASSLELTNPYGYTF. Here the CDR3 DNA reads TGTGCCAGCAGCTTAGAATTGACCAATCCGTATGGCTACACCTTC.

The chain has TRBV9 and TRBJ2-7; D gene uncertain. Germline values: CDR1 SGDLS, CDR2 YYNGEE. The CDR3 covers 14 residues. V lost 0 bases, J lost 3 bases, and 10 bases lay in between. The CDR3: CASSVGSDLYEQYF. DNA of the CDR3: TGTGCCAGCAGCGTAGGGTCGGACCTCTACGAGCAGTACTTC.

The chain uses TRBV7-6 and TRBJ2-7; D is undetermined. The V gene's germline CDR1 is SGHVS and CDR2 FNYEAQ. V lost 0 bases, J lost 9 bases, and 12 bases lay in between. This CDR3 is built from 13 residues. The CDR3 loop reads CASSLAVANRQYF. The CDR3 DNA reads TGTGCCAGCAGCTTAGCCGTTGCCAATAGGCAGTACTTC.

The chain recombines TRBV20-1 with TRBJ2-7, with D possibly matching TRBD2 (5 bases). The CDR3 covers 16 residues. V was cut by 0 bases and J by 4 bases, with 19 bases left in between. Germline V gene sequence: CDR1 DFQATT, CDR2 SNEGSKA (reference sequence). The CDR3 nucleotides read TGCAGTGCTAGAGAAGGTTGGGTCGGACGCGGGTACGAGCAGTACTTC. Translation: CSAREGWVGRGYEQYF.

This chain joins TRBV14 and TRBJ2-7; 11 bases map to TRBD1. Looked up from germline, CDR1 is SGHDN and CDR2 is FVKESK. The CDR3 totals 21 residues. The trim removed 1 base at V and 3 bases at J, leaving 20 bases unmatched. The CDR3, as DNA: TGTGCCAGCAGCCAAGGGCCGCCCGGGACAGGGGGAAGGAGTAAAAGCTACGAGCAGTACTTC. Amino acid sequence: CASSQGPPGTGGRSKSYEQYF.

CDR3 nucleotides: TGTGCCAGCAGCTTAGTTGAGGGGGCGCGCCTCGGCTACACCTTC. It codes for CASSLVEGARLGYTF. The chain joins TRBV7-2 to TRBJ1-2, with 7 bases aligning to TRBD1. The junction had 10 bases not matched to a gene; V was cut back by 1 base and J by 8 bases. CDR1 and CDR2 (germline): SGHTA, FQGNSA. The CDR3 has 15 amino acids. Full variable domain (rest looked up from reference TRBV7-2 and TRBJ1-2): GAGVSQSPSNKVTEKGKDVELRCDPISGHTALYWYRQSLGQGLEFLIYFQGNSAPDKSGLPSDRFSAERTGGSVSTLTIQRTQQEDSAVYLCASSLVEGARLGYTFGSGTRLTVV.

The V and J genes are TRBV15 and TRBJ2-2; D call uncertain. Germline loops: CDR1 LNHNV, CDR2 YYDKDF (reference sequence). The CDR3 is 12 amino acids. V was clipped by 9 bases and J by 3 bases, with 8 bases between them. The CDR3 is CATTPDTGELFF. CDR3 DNA: TGTGCCACAACCCCGGACACCGGGGAGCTGTTTTTT. Together with reference TRBV15 and TRBJ2-2, the CDR3 gives the full variable domain: DAMVIQNPRYQVTQFGKPVTLSCSQTLNHNVMYWYQQKSSQAPKLLFHYYDKDFNNEADTPDNFQSRRPNTSFCFLDIRSPGLGDTAMYLCATTPDTGELFFGEGSRLTVL.